Detailed here is one T cell receptor (beta chain). Its antigen is not known. A second about 7 to 12 cycle PCR used barcoded and J-beta primers. One entry per CDR3 protein results from TCRdb running MiXCR on the 5' RACE reads. The top ten clones hold roughly 23% of a sample with fewer than 2 million distinct CDR3 sequences, roughly two fifths of them seen once. The sample originates from a study of blood T cells in healthy people across ages. Notes on the study in general: Age brought a roughly linear fall in TCR beta diversity measured per million T cells. The diversity estimates, figures obtained from one million T cells, were considered underestimates. Strongly correlated with naive T cell percentage was TCR beta diversity.

Trimming cost V 5 bases and J 2 bases; bases outside gene matches: 12. This CDR3 spans 16 amino acids. The V gene's germline CDR1 is SGHTA and CDR2 FQGNSA. This sequence was found in a human donor in good health. The chain recombines TRBV7-2 with TRBJ2-7; TRBD2 agrees at 7 bases. Specimen: blood. The CDR3 protein is CASSLRTSGAPYEQYF. CDR3 in DNA: TGTGCCAGCAGCCTTAGGACCAGCGGGGCCCCCTACGAGCAGTACTTC.